This T cell receptor beta chain derives from a study of blood T cell repertoires in COVID-19. The germline gives CDR1 KGHSH, CDR2 LQKENI. Trimming pared 6 bases from V and 0 bases from J, leaving 14 bases between. The CDR3 length is 16 residues. The protocol was immunoSEQ multiplex PCR, while the TCRdb copy is restricted to in-frame clones and leaves out a portion. The sample holds fewer than 250,000 clones, 92% seen once. Sequencing was carried out using peripheral blood. The origin of this receptor is a man in his sixties with COVID-19, enrolled during active disease. The gene calls are TRBV18 and TRBJ1-4; D remains ambiguous. The CDR3 protein is CASSPGQAATNEKLFF. The CDR3 DNA follows: TGTGCCAGCTCCCCCGGCCAGGCCGCAACTAATGAAAAACTGTTTTTT.